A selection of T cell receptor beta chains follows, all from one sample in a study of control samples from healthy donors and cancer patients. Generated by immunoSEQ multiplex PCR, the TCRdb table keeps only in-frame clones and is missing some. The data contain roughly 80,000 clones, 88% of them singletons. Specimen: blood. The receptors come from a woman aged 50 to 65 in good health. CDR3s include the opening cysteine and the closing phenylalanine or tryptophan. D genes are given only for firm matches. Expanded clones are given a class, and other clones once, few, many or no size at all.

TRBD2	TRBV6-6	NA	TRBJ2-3	TGTGCCATACAGCGGGGGGAACAATATACGCAGTATTTT	CAIQRGEQYTQYF
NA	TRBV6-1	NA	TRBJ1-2	TGTGCCAGCAGTGAAGCCAGTGGACATTCGTGGGGCTACACCTTC	CASSEASGHSWGYTF
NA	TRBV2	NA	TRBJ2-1	TGTGCCAGCAGCGTGTTCCCTACGAGTACAGAGCAGTTCTTC	CASSVFPTSTEQFF
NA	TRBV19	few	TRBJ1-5	TGTGCCAGTACTGACACTAGCAATCAGCCCCAGCATTTT	CASTDTSNQPQHF
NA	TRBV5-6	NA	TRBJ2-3	TGTGCCAGCAGCTTTGAGGAGGCAGATACGCAGTATTTT	CASSFEEADTQYF
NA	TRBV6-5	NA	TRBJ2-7	TGTGCCAGCGACGATCCTTTTAGCGGGCAGTACTTC	CASDDPFSGQYF
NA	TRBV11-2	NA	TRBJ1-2	TGTGCCAGCAGCCCTCTAGGGGTCTATGGCTACACCTTC	CASSPLGVYGYTF
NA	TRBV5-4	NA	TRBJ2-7	TGTGCCAGCAGCTTGTCACAAAAGGGGTCCTACGAGCAGTACTTC	CASSLSQKGSYEQYF
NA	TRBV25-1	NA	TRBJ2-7	TGTGCCAGCACTCCTAGGGGAGCTTCCTACGAGCAGTACTTC	CASTPRGASYEQYF
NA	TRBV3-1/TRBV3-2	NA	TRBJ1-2	TGTGCCAGCGGGACGGGTCAGGGCTACACCTTC	CASGTGQGYTF
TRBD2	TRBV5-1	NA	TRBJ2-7	TGCGCCAGCAGCCTTACTAGCGGCCACGAGCAGTACTTC	CASSLTSGHEQYF
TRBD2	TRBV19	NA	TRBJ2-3	TGTGCCAGTAGTCCCTTAGCGGGGGTTGTGGATACGCAGTATTTT	CASSPLAGVVDTQYF
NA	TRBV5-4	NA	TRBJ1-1	TGTGCCAGCAGCCTGGAAGGGGGAGGTAACACTGAAGCTTTCTTT	CASSLEGGGNTEAFF
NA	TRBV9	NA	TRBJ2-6	TGTGCCAGCAGCGTAGACTCTGGGGCCAACGTCCTGACTTTC	CASSVDSGANVLTF
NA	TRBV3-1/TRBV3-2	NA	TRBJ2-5	TGTGCCAGCAGCCAAGTTCGGCCTCAAGAGACCCAGTACTTC	CASSQVRPQETQYF
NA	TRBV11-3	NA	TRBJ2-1	TGTGCCAGCAGCGGAGGTGTCTTTGCTGAGCAGTTCTTC	CASSGGVFAEQFF
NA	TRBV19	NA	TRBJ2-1	TGTGCCTTCTTCCGGCCGGGACCAAACAACTACAATGAGCAGTTCTTC	CAFFRPGPNNYNEQFF
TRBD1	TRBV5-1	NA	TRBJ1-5	TGCGCCAGCAGCTTGGCAGGGGGGGGATTTCAGCCCCAGCATTTT	CASSLAGGGFQPQHF
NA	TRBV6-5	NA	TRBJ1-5	TGTGCCAGCAAAGGTTCCGGGAATCAGCCCCAGCATTTT	CASKGSGNQPQHF
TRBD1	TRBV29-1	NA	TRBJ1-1	TGCAGCACTAGCCCAGACAGGGAAGGTATCGGAGCTTTCTTT	CSTSPDREGIGAFF
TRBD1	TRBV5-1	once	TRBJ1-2	TGCGCCAGCAGCTCCCCGGACAGGGGAAATTTTGGCTACACCTTC	CASSSPDRGNFGYTF
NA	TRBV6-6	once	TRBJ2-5	TGTGCCAGCAGTTACGGCGGAGACACGAGAGAGACCCAGTACTTC	CASSYGGDTRETQYF